The 8 T cell receptor beta chains listed next were all sequenced from one sample in a study of cytomegalovirus exposure and HLA in healthy donors. The method was immunoSEQ multiplex PCR; TCRdb's version includes in-frame clones alone and lacks a portion of them. This sample has around 120,000 clones; around 87% occur once, and the top ten carry more than 5%. Sequencing input: PBMCs. The source is a young woman in good health and CMV-seropositive.

The gene calls are TRBV7-3 and TRBJ1-1; D call uncertain. CDR1 and CDR2 from the germline V gene are SGHTA and FQGTGA. The length of the CDR3 is 15 residues. Trimming pared 1 base from V and 2 bases from J, leaving 11 bases between. The CDR3 spells CASSLILQINTEAFF. In nucleotides, the CDR3 is TGTGCCAGCAGCTTAATTTTACAGATTAACACTGAAGCTTTCTTT.

This chain links TRBV30 with TRBJ2-1, with D possibly TRBD1 on 5 matching bases. The CDR3 sequence is 14 residues long. Trimming took 2 bases from V and 10 from J, leaving 18 bases between them. Germline V lookup: CDR1 GTSNPN, CDR2 SVGIG (reference sequence). The chain's CDR3 is CAWSPEYVAGEQFF. CDR3 DNA sequence: TGTGCCTGGAGTCCCGAGTATGTAGCAGGGGAGCAGTTCTTC.

The chain employs TRBV7-2 and TRBJ2-2; D uncertain. CDR3 length equals 14 residues. Trimming took 5 bases from V and 1 from J, leaving 8 bases between them. CDR1 and CDR2 (germline): SGHTA, FQGNSA. CDR3 coding DNA: TGTGCCAGCAGCCACGACTTGAACACCGGGGAGCTGTTTTTT. It translates to CASSHDLNTGELFF.

This chain uses TRBV9 with TRBJ1-1, with D maybe TRBD1 (5 bases). The CDR3 sequence is 15 residues long. V was trimmed by 2 bases and J by 5 bases, leaving 16 bases between them. Germline loops: CDR1 SGDLS, CDR2 YYNGEE. CDR3 loop: CASSVSPGLRTEAFF. Written as DNA, the CDR3 is TGTGCCAGCAGCGTTAGCCCAGGGTTACGAACTGAAGCTTTCTTT.

V usage is TRBV2 and J usage is TRBJ1-4; D uncertain. CDR1 SNHLY and CDR2 FYNNEI come from the germline V gene. The CDR3 has 14 amino acids. Trimming pared 5 bases from V and 8 bases from J, leaving 15 bases between. Written as DNA, the CDR3 is TGTGCCAGCAGTACTTATTTGGGGAGGGAAAAACTGTTTTTT. Its protein is CASSTYLGREKLFF. Full variable domain (outside the CDR3, taken from reference TRBV2 and TRBJ1-4): EPEVTQTPSHQVTQMGQEVILRCVPISNHLYFYWYRQILGQKVEFLVSFYNNEISEKSEIFDDQFSVERPDGSNFTLKIRSTKLEDSAMYFCASSTYLGREKLFFGSGTQLSVL.

This rearrangement joins TRBV18 to TRBJ1-1, with no clear D. With 0 bases removed from V and 5 bases from J, the gap between germline ends came to 13 bases. CDR1 is KGHSH, CDR2 LQKENI, per germline. This CDR3 contains 15 residues. CDR3 amino acids: CASSPPPGLSTEAFF. The CDR3 bases are TGTGCCAGCTCACCACCGCCAGGACTGAGTACTGAAGCTTTCTTT.

J is TRBJ2-7 and V is TRBV5-1, with D tentatively TRBD2 (6 bases). The CDR3 runs to 16 residues. V was clipped by 4 bases and J by 6 bases, with 23 bases between them. Germline values: CDR1 SGHRS, CDR2 YFSETQ. CDR3 residues: CASSPTTSPGVGEQYF. CDR3 sequence (DNA): TGCGCCAGCAGCCCAACAACTAGCCCGGGAGTGGGCGAGCAGTACTTC.

The V and J genes are TRBV4-3 and TRBJ2-5; TRBD2 agrees at 10 bases. V dropped 3 bases and J dropped 5; count of bases not matched to a gene: 12. The germline V gene has CDR1 LGHNA and CDR2 YSLEER. The CDR3 length is 17 residues. The CDR3 loop is CASSQFSPTSGIETQYF. In nucleotides, the CDR3 is TGCGCCAGCAGCCAGTTCTCCCCAACTAGCGGGATTGAGACCCAGTACTTC.